This T cell receptor (beta chain) is drawn from a study of identical twins. Donors were all healthy Caucasians. A template switching step contributed a universal primer site, while unique molecular identifiers were present in the cDNA. In TCRdb, the 5' RACE reads were re-called with MiXCR into one record per CDR3 protein. The sample contains hundreds of thousands of distinct CDR3 sequences, roughly 7% of which appear only once. This sample was shared with a second study, whose subject was yellow fever vaccine responses in identical twins.

The TCR sequence derives from a young woman in good health. The sample comprised memory (CD45RO+) T cells sorted from blood.

The CDR3 reads CASSQGADPYGYTF. The CDR3 nucleotides read TGTGCCAGCAGCCAGGGGGCCGACCCCTATGGCTACACCTTC. The rearrangement links TRBV4-2 to TRBJ1-2, with D possibly matching TRBD1 (6 bases). The length of the CDR3 is 14 residues. The germline CDR1 and CDR2 sequences are LGHNA and YNFKEQ. The V end lost 3 bases, the J end lost 4 bases, and 12 bases lay between the germline ends.